This T cell receptor beta chain was profiled in a study of T cells after yellow fever vaccination. Trimming took 7 bases from V and 10 from J, leaving 17 bases between them. Looked up from germline, CDR1 is SQVTM and CDR2 is ANQGSEA. CDR3 length equals 12 residues. TCRdb fed the 5' RACE reads into MiXCR, producing one record per CDR3 protein. The repertoire holds under 500,000 distinct CDR3 sequences, with roughly a sixth as singletons. The sequence was obtained from a man aged 18 to 30 who received the YFV17D yellow fever vaccine. The sequencing used PBMCs, collected before the yellow fever booster vaccination. V and J are TRBV29-1 and TRBJ2-1, with D perhaps matching TRBD2 (5 bases). CDR3 loop: CSADSLSGEQFF. The CDR3 nucleotides read TGCAGCGCCGACTCCCTCTCGGGAGAGCAGTTCTTC.